One and the same sample provided the 9 T cell receptor beta chains below, sequenced in a study of blood T cell repertoires in COVID-19. Measured with immunoSEQ multiplex PCR; TCRdb has only the in-frame clones, and not every one. The sample carries approximately 64,000 clones, roughly 85% recorded once. Material for sequencing was peripheral blood. These receptors came from a woman aged 60 to 75 with COVID-19, enrolled during active disease.

The chain uses TRBV5-4 and TRBJ2-5, with 9 bases identical to TRBD2. This CDR3 has 15 amino acids. Germline V gene lookup returns CDR1 SGHNT and CDR2 YYREEE (reference sequence). J lost 0 bases, V lost 4 bases, and 4 bases had no gene match. In nucleotides, the CDR3 is TGTGCCAGCAGCCCCAAGCGGGGGGACCAAGAGACCCAGTACTTC. Translated, it gives CASSPKRGDQETQYF.

The chain carries TRBV6-2 or TRBV6-3 and TRBJ1-2; 8 positions match TRBD1. Trimming at V came to 2 bases and at J to 4 bases, leaving 9 bases not matched to a gene. Germline values: CDR1 MNHEY, CDR2 SVGEGT. The CDR3 consists of 16 residues. CDR3 protein: CASSYDGQGLVYGYTF. Here the CDR3 DNA reads TGTGCCAGCAGTTACGATGGACAGGGCCTTGTCTATGGCTACACCTTC.

The CDR3 region is CASSQDSGVFPRQFF. Here the CDR3 DNA reads TGCGCCAGCAGCCAAGACTCGGGGGTCTTTCCTAGGCAGTTCTTC. J is TRBJ2-1 and V is TRBV4-3, with D possibly matching TRBD2 (6 bases). The CDR3 runs to 15 residues. V was pared by 0 bases and J by 12 bases, with 18 bases between. Germline values: CDR1 LGHNA, CDR2 YSLEER.

The V and J genes are TRBV11-2 and TRBJ2-7; 9 bases agree with TRBD2. The CDR3 covers 15 residues. Trimming took 1 base from V and 4 from J; bases not matched to a gene: 5. Germline lookup yields CDR1 SGHAT and CDR2 FQNNGV. The DNA for the CDR3 is TGTGCCAGCAGCTTAGGAGGGACTAGCAGTTACGAGCAGTACTTC. Protein sequence: CASSLGGTSSYEQYF.

The chain is built from TRBV28 and TRBJ2-7; maybe TRBD2 (6 bases). CDR3 length equals 13 residues. V was clipped by 7 bases and J by 4 bases, with 14 bases between them. CDR1 and CDR2 (germline): MDHEN, SYDVKM. Written as DNA, the CDR3 is TGTGCCAGCAAAACGGGACTCTCTTACGAGCAGTACTTC. It codes for CASKTGLSYEQYF.

In its sample, this clone was seen once. The genes are TRBV3-1 (or the pseudogene TRBV3-2) and TRBJ2-3, with 7 positions matching TRBD2. This CDR3 is 14 amino acids long. Losses at the gene ends were 4 bases for V and 5 bases for J; bases not matched to a gene: 6. Germline V gene lookup returns CDR1 LGHDT and CDR2 YNNKEL (reference sequence). CDR3 residues: CASSPWDYQDTQYF. Here the CDR3 DNA reads TGTGCCAGCAGCCCCTGGGACTATCAAGATACGCAGTATTTT.

The CDR3 nucleotides are TGCGCCAGCAGCTTGAGGAGGGGCATGACAGATACGCAGTATTTT. Amino acids: CASSLRRGMTDTQYF. The chain has TRBV5-1 and TRBJ2-3; a possible D gene is TRBD2 (6 bases). V lost 1 base to trimming and J lost 3 bases, with 12 bases between them. Germline V gene lookup returns CDR1 SGHRS and CDR2 YFSETQ. The CDR3 loop spans 15 amino acids.

The J gene is TRBJ1-1, the V gene TRBV10-3, with D unclear. This CDR3 has 13 amino acids. V lost 6 bases to trimming and J lost 4 bases, with 12 bases between them. The germline CDR1 and CDR2 sequences are ENHRY and SYGVKD. This CDR3 reads CAISSHFGTEAFF. The CDR3 nucleotides read TGTGCCATCAGCTCTCACTTCGGCACTGAAGCTTTCTTT.

J is TRBJ1-6 and V is TRBV2; no definite D call. The ends were cut back, 6 bases at V and 6 bases at J, with 12 bases in the middle. Germline CDR1 SNHLY, CDR2 FYNNEI. The CDR3 runs to 14 residues. As DNA, the CDR3 is TGTGCCAGCAGCCTCAGGAACACTAATTCACCCCTCCACTTT. This codes for CASSLRNTNSPLHF. Together with reference TRBV2 and TRBJ1-6, the CDR3 gives the full variable domain: EPEVTQTPSHQVTQMGQEVILRCVPISNHLYFYWYRQILGQKVEFLVSFYNNEISEKSEIFDDQFSVERPDGSNFTLKIRSTKLEDSAMYFCASSLRNTNSPLHFGNGTRLTVT.